The sequence of this T cell receptor (beta chain) was determined in a study of CD8 T cells in Susac syndrome. Notes on the study in general: Acknowledgment was made by the study that its TCR sequencing and HLA analysis involved a relatively small number of individuals.

After extraction with the RNeasy kit, roughly 0.5 to 1 ug of the RNA was reverse transcribed using random hexamers. The authors amplified TCR beta CDR3 across 54 Vbeta and 13 Jbeta using immunoSEQ multiplex PCR. MiXCR, run by TCRdb on the immunoSEQ multiplex PCR reads, gives a single entry per CDR3 protein. The sample comprises 95,000 to 150,000 distinct CDR3 sequences, roughly 94% of which are singletons, and around 0.28% rests with the top ten. Germline values: CDR1 SGHDN, CDR2 FVKESK. V shed 3 bases and J shed 0 bases, with 12 bases lying between them. CDR3 length: 16 amino acids. CD8+ and CD4+ T cells from blood underwent TCR beta sequencing, which was carried out in a high-throughput format. The recently defined diagnostic criteria for definite or probable disease were met by the Susac syndrome patients. Details on this clonotype: Its antigen is undetermined.

This chain connects TRBV14 to TRBJ2-1; a weak D match, TRBD1 (6 bases). This clonotype was obtained from a human donor with Susac syndrome. The source material was CD8+ T cells from PBMCs. The CDR3 region is CASSQGAPSSYNEQFF. In nucleotides, the CDR3 is TGTGCCAGCAGCCAGGGGGCTCCCAGCTCCTACAATGAGCAGTTCTTC.